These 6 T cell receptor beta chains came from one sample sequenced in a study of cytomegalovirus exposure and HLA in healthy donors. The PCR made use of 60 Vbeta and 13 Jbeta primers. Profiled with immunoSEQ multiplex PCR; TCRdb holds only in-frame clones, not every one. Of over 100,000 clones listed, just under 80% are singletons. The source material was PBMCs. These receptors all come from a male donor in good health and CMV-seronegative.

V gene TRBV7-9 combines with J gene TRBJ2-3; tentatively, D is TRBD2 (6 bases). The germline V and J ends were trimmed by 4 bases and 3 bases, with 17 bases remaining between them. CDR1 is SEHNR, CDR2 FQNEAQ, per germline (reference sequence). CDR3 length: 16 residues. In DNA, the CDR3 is TGTGCCAGCAGCTACGCCCCGGGGGATTCGACAGATACGCAGTATTTT. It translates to CASSYAPGDSTDTQYF.

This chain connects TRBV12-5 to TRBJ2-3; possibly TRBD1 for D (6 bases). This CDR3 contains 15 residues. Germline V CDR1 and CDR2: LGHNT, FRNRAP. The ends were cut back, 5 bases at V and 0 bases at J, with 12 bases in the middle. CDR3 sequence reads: CASGQGTLSTDTQYF. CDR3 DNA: TGTGCTAGTGGTCAAGGGACACTAAGCACAGATACGCAGTATTTT.

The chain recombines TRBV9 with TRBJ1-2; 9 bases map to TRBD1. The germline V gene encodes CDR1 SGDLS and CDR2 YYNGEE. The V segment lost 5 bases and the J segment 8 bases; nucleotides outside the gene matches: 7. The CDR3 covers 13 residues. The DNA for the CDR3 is TGTGCCAGCAGAGCGGACAGGGGAGGAGGCTACACCTTC. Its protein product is CASRADRGGGYTF.

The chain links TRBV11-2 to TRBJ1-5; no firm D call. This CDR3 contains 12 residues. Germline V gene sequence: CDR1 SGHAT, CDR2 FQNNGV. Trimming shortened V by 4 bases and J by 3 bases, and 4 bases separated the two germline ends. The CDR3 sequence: CASSWLNQPQHF. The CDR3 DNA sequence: TGTGCCAGCAGCTGGCTCAATCAGCCCCAGCATTTT.

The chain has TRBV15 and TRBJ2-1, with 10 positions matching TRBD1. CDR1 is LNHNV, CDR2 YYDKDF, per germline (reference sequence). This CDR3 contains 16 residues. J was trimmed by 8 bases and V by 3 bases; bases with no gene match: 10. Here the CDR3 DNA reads TGTGCCACCAGCAGGCCGGGACAGGGGCGAGGGGATGAGCAGTTCTTC. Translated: CATSRPGQGRGDEQFF.

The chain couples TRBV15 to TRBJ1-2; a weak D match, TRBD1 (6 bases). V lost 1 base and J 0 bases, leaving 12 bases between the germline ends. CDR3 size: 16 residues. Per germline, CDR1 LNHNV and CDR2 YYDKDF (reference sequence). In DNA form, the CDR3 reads TGTGCCACCAGCAGAGGGGGGGGGCTAGCTAACTATGGCTACACCTTC. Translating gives CATSRGGGLANYGYTF.